Sequencing of this TCR beta chain was carried out in a study of identical twins (dated by TCRdb to the mid-2010s). As for the study more broadly: The study deep-sequenced TCR alpha and beta repertoires from monozygotic twins, unrelated adults of various ages and cord blood to test whether fetal clonotypes persist. To rule out contamination, replicate twin experiments were performed at different times with different library preparation protocols.

The germline V gene (reference sequence) provides CDR1 DFQATT and CDR2 SNEGSKA. V is trimmed back by 6 bases and J by 7 bases, and the junction contains 9 bases that no gene match accounts for. The CDR3, from cysteine to phenylalanine, totals 14 residues. Only the CDR3 DNA stays, 42 bases, in frame from base 1. Overall study results and their limits: Compared with coincidental sharing between unrelated individuals, out-of-frame TCR alpha sequences shared between twins showed an excess of sequences with low generation probability. Fewer insertions were carried by abundant cord blood beta clonotypes; a weaker similar trend was observed in young adult naive repertoires, while no such trend was observed in memory repertoires. In monozygotic twins, out-of-frame TCR alpha sharing was systematically underestimated by recombination models, although the models agreed with sharing between unrelated individuals. Invariant T cells such as MAIT and iNKT could partly confound zero-insertion analyses, although diverse VJ usage argued against such confounding for most clonotypes. The excess sharing between twins in beta out-of-frame sequences was weaker because fewer shared sequences reduced the signal-to-noise ratio. Because the same donors could not be followed over many years, the conclusions depended on cross-sectional statistical analysis.

The library relied on 5' RACE. The sample was run on an Illumina HiSeq 2000. Template switching introduced a universal primer binding site; the final cDNA contained a unique molecular identifier, enabling accurate counting of TCR cDNA molecules. Specific primers in the conserved constant-segment region were used to synthesize first-strand cDNA for TCR alpha and beta chains. To control for contamination, every cDNA library carried two barcodes: a SMART-Mk sample barcode plus Illumina barcodes. Two successive PCR steps introduced TruSeq adapter sequences along with Illumina sample barcodes. The Illumina HiSeq platform was used with custom primers to sequence TCR alpha and beta cDNA libraries. On the authors' methods: MiGEC processed the raw reads to extract unique molecular identifiers, while MiXCR was used to determine the CDR3 positions. Recombination models were inferred per individual with the repgenHMM and IGoR tools using an EM algorithm. Shared clonotypes were analyzed with the tcR package in R, and sharing was normalized by the product of cloneset sizes. To study raw recombination free of thymic and clonal selection effects, out-of-frame nonproductive sequences were analyzed. The public reads were reanalyzed by TCRdb: fastp trimming at Q25, MiXCR alignment, in-frame beta chains only. Rows are combined by CDR3 protein, so each entry shows the most common genes and DNA. TCRdb, not the original authors, processed these V and J calls. For this sample there are fewer than 250,000 distinct CDR3 sequences; 5.5% to 8% appear just once. Clones ranked in the top ten supply roughly 3.9% of the sample.

This clonotype was seen a few times. The clone's antigen remains unknown. No much larger clone is present one base from it, and per-base qualities are unavailable. All donors were healthy Caucasians. Three pairs of female monozygotic twins, all aged roughly 18 to 29 years, were included in the twin cohort. Using Miltenyi CD45RO+ enrichment and human naive T-cell isolation kits, memory (CD45RO+) and naive T cells were isolated from PBMC. This sample was also put to use in a study of yellow fever vaccine responses in identical twins. From that second study: The T cell response to vaccination in identical twins was reported by the authors to appear partly convergent and partly personalized. Focusing on identical twins, the study followed the T cell clones that responded to the vaccine, and did so with precision.

This receptor was identified in a woman younger than 30 in good health. The sequence joins TRBV20-1 to TRBJ2-2; TRBD1 agrees with 9 junctional bases. Sequencing used memory (CD45RO+) T cells sorted from blood. Sample cell subset or site, as interpreted from the label and publication: CD45RO+ enriched T cells. The CDR3 loop reads CSASRDRDFGELFF. The nucleotides are TGCAGTGCAAGCCGGGACAGGGATTTCGGGGAGCTGTTTTTT.